The 19 T cell receptor beta chains given below trace back to one sample, sequenced in a study of cytomegalovirus exposure and HLA in healthy donors. With 60 Vbeta and 13 Jbeta primers, the PCR was carried out. TCRdb keeps only in-frame clones here, not all; method: immunoSEQ multiplex PCR. The sample holds a few hundred thousand clones; approximately 82% are singletons and the top ten take 0.58%. The specimen sequenced was PBMCs. These receptor sequences come from a woman aged 40 to 50 in good health and CMV-seronegative.

This clone came up once. This rearrangement joins TRBV6-5 to TRBJ1-1; D may be TRBD1 (5 bases). The germline V gene has CDR1 MNHEY and CDR2 SVGAGI. V was pared by 4 bases and J by 2 bases, with 14 bases between. The CDR3 consists of 15 residues. The CDR3 DNA reads as TGTGCCAGCAGTTCCCGCGGGGGGGGAAACACTGAAGCTTTCTTT. Its translation: CASSSRGGGNTEAFF.

The chain uses TRBV6-5 and TRBJ2-7, with a tentative D call TRBD1 (5 bases). Germline assignment: CDR1 MNHEY and CDR2 SVGAGI. V lost 0 bases and J 3 bases, leaving 12 bases between the germline ends. This CDR3 has 15 amino acids. The CDR3 is CASSYSLTAYYEQYF. DNA of the CDR3: TGTGCCAGCAGTTACTCGTTGACAGCTTACTACGAGCAGTACTTC.

This sequence joins TRBV6-1 and TRBJ1-1; D gene uncertain. With 0 bases removed from V and 4 bases from J, the gap between germline ends came to 12 bases. The CDR3 sequence is 15 residues long. The V gene's germline CDR1 is MNHNS and CDR2 SASEGT. The CDR3 DNA follows: TGTGCCAGCAGTGAAGCAGGGTACGAGGGCACTGAAGCTTTCTTT. It yields the protein CASSEAGYEGTEAFF.

The chain has TRBV9 and TRBJ2-5; 14 bases map to TRBD2. The DNA end lines up better with TRBJ2-7; the J call may be wrong. The CDR3 has 16 residues. CDR1 is SGDLS and CDR2 is YYNGEE in the germline V gene. The CDR3 here is CASSPLSGLAGGEQYF. CDR3 bases: TGTGCCAGCAGCCCCTTAAGCGGACTAGCGGGGGGCGAGCAGTACTTC.

To note about this clone: The same CDR3 also results from other DNA sequences found in this sample. V is TRBV20-1 and J is TRBJ1-1; D might be TRBD1 (5 bases). The germline gives CDR1 DFQATT, CDR2 SNEGSKA (reference sequence). The V end was cut by 5 bases, the J end by 4 bases, with 8 bases between. The CDR3 has 11 residues. The CDR3 is CSARGATEAFF. The CDR3 region has the DNA TGCAGTGCTCGAGGGGCCACTGAAGCTTTCTTT.

This chain joins TRBV5-8 and TRBJ2-7, with 8 nucleotides matching TRBD1. CDR1 and CDR2 from the germline V gene are SGHTS and YDEGEE. Trimming removed 6 bases from V and 4 bases from J; junction bases left unmatched: 15. The CDR3 has 16 amino acids. The CDR3 DNA is TGTGCCAGCAATCATGCGGTGACAGGGGCACGATACGAGCAGTACTTC. It is translated as CASNHAVTGARYEQYF.

The V and J genes are TRBV6-5 and TRBJ1-2; no clear D. The CDR3 contains 14 residues. CDR1 MNHEY and CDR2 SVGAGI come from the germline V gene. Trimming removed 1 base from V and 3 bases from J, with 9 bases in between. For the CDR3, the DNA is TGTGCCAGCAGTTACTACGGAGGCGACTATGGCTACACCTTC. Protein: CASSYYGGDYGYTF.

The genes are TRBV2 and TRBJ1-5; no definite D call. Trimming shortened V by 7 bases and J by 2 bases, and 12 bases separated the two germline ends. Germline V CDR1 and CDR2: SNHLY, FYNNEI. The CDR3 runs 14 residues. The CDR3 protein is CASTQGRGNQPQHF. CDR3 nucleotide sequence: TGTGCCAGCACCCAAGGGAGAGGCAATCAGCCCCAGCATTTT.

V usage is TRBV25-1 and J usage is TRBJ1-2; no clear D gene. Germline CDR1 and CDR2: MGHDK and SYGVNS. V was trimmed by 4 bases and J by 4 bases, leaving 13 bases between them. The CDR3 extends over 14 amino acids. The CDR3 loop is CASSAPGRVYGYTF. The CDR3 coding sequence is TGTGCCAGCAGTGCCCCCGGGAGGGTCTATGGCTACACCTTC.

This chain connects TRBV7-9 to TRBJ1-2; 7 nucleotides agree with TRBD1. Germline assignment: CDR1 SEHNR and CDR2 FQNEAQ (reference sequence). The CDR3 consists of 12 residues. Unmatched junction bases numbered 3, after V lost 6 bases and J lost 5 bases. The DNA for the CDR3 is TGTGCCAGCAGTTCGGGACAGTATGGCTACACCTTC. It is translated as CASSSGQYGYTF. The full variable domain, in which reference TRBV7-9 and TRBJ1-2 provide the parts outside the CDR3, is DTGVSQNPRHKITKRGQNVTFRCDPISEHNRLYWYRQTLGQGPEFLTYFQNEAQLEKSRLLSDRFSAERPKGSFSTLEIQRTEQGDSAMYLCASSSGQYGYTFGSGTRLTVV.

The V and J genes are TRBV28 and TRBJ1-4; 9 nucleotides align to TRBD1. Germline values: CDR1 MDHEN, CDR2 SYDVKM. V was pared by 5 bases and J by 8 bases, with 6 bases of the junction left unmatched. The CDR3 spans 14 residues. The CDR3, as DNA: TGTGCCAGCAGTGACACAGGGGGCCGGGAAAAACTGTTTTTT. This gives the protein CASSDTGGREKLFF.

CDR3 coding DNA: TGTGCCAGCAGCCACCTAGCGGGGGGGCCGACCGAGCAGTACTTC. Its translation is CASSHLAGGPTEQYF. V gene TRBV5-6 combines with J gene TRBJ2-5; 12 nucleotides align to TRBD2. The J call may be faulty, since TRBJ2-7 better matches the DNA end. The length of the CDR3 is 15 residues. Germline V gives CDR1 SGHDT, CDR2 YYEEEE.

V usage is TRBV5-1 and J usage is TRBJ2-3, with D perhaps TRBD1 (6 bases). The CDR3 has 15 amino acids. Trimming stripped 0 bases from V and 3 bases from J, with 11 bases between. The germline V gene has CDR1 SGHRS and CDR2 YFSETQ. The CDR3 is CASSLGAGATDTQYF. CDR3 bases: TGCGCCAGCAGCTTGGGGGCAGGGGCGACAGATACGCAGTATTTT.

This rearrangement joins TRBV27 to TRBJ2-7; 7 bases match TRBD2. Germline assignment: CDR1 MNHEY and CDR2 SMNVEV (reference sequence). The CDR3 runs 16 residues. The trim removed 2 bases at V and 2 bases at J, leaving 9 bases unmatched. The CDR3 is CASSLGRVGRAYEQYF. CDR3 nucleotide sequence: TGTGCCAGCAGTTTAGGTAGGGTAGGGAGGGCCTACGAGCAGTACTTC.

The V gene is TRBV14, the J gene TRBJ1-4, with 9 bases that match TRBD1. The J segment lost 6 bases and the V segment lost 3 bases, leaving 11 bases of the junction unmatched. This CDR3 has 17 amino acids. Germline CDR1 is SGHDN and CDR2 is FVKESK. In DNA, the CDR3 is TGTGCCAGCAGCCACGACAGGGGGGTGGGCATTGATGAAAAACTGTTTTTT. Residues: CASSHDRGVGIDEKLFF.

The table lists this clone with a few counts. The rearrangement links TRBV4-3 to TRBJ2-2; D remains unclear. Trimming cost V 1 base and J 5 bases, with 11 bases left between them. This CDR3 contains 15 residues. The germline gives CDR1 LGHNA, CDR2 YSLEER. The DNA for the CDR3 is TGCGCCAGCAGCCAAGCTCGGGTTAGGACCGGGGAGCTGTTTTTT. It yields the protein CASSQARVRTGELFF.

The CDR3 bases are TGCAGCGTTGGCCAGGATTTTTACGAGCAGTACTTC. Residues: CSVGQDFYEQYF. This rearrangement joins TRBV29-1 to TRBJ2-7, with D unresolved. V was cut by 4 bases and J by 4 bases, with 11 bases left in between. Germline loops: CDR1 SQVTM, CDR2 ANQGSEA. This CDR3 spans 12 amino acids.

The chain recombines TRBV7-9 with TRBJ1-1; the D gene is possibly TRBD1 (5 bases). The CDR3 has 14 amino acids. V was trimmed by 3 bases and J by 5 bases, leaving 13 bases between them. CDR1 SEHNR and CDR2 FQNEAQ come from the germline V gene (reference sequence). The CDR3: CASSFQGPTTEAFF. The CDR3 DNA reads as TGTGCCAGCAGCTTCCAGGGCCCGACTACTGAAGCTTTCTTT.

The V call is TRBV19, the J call TRBJ1-2; 7 bases align to TRBD1. V lost 3 bases, J lost 3 bases, and 4 bases stayed unmatched. This CDR3 comprises 14 residues. Per germline, CDR1 LNHDA and CDR2 SQIVND (reference sequence). CDR3 protein: CASSIWTGDYGYTF. CDR3 in DNA: TGTGCCAGTAGTATCTGGACAGGAGACTATGGCTACACCTTC.